Sequencing of this T cell receptor (beta chain) was carried out in a study of cytomegalovirus exposure and HLA in healthy donors. About the study: The 120 validation repertoires used the same platform as the 600 to 750 first-cohort repertoires (as reported by a later analysis). General study points: That first-cohort TCR clusters tended to co-occur in the 90 to 150 validation repertoires was found in a later analysis.

Donors came from a validation cohort of about 120 subjects, distinct from the first 666-subject cohort. For this clone: Its antigen is unidentified.

Libraries were prepared by immunoSEQ multiplex PCR; TCRdb keeps only in-frame clonotypes and omits some of them. The table shows roughly 86,000 clones, with 90% to 96% occurring only once. The CDR3 length is 14 residues. Between the trimmed V and J ends, which lost 1 base and 2 bases, there was a span of 7 bases. Germline-derived CDR1 and CDR2 are SGHTA and FQGNSA. The sequencing input was PBMCs. The sequence was obtained from a man aged 18 to 30 in good health and CMV-seropositive. The V and J genes are TRBV7-2 and TRBJ2-3; possible D gene TRBD2, 5 bases. Here the CDR3 DNA reads TGTGCCAGCAGCTTAGAACTAGACACAGATACGCAGTATTTT. It codes for CASSLELDTDTQYF.